Here is one T cell receptor (beta chain) with its context. These data originate in a study of control samples from healthy donors and cancer patients. Method: immunoSEQ multiplex PCR; TCRdb's copy keeps in-frame clones and lacks some. The sample yields 120,000 or so clones, approximately 90% seen once. Germline V CDR1 and CDR2: SQVTM, ANQGSEA. This CDR3 has 14 amino acids. V was clipped by 4 bases and J by 4 bases; unmatched bases: 6. The TCR was taken from a woman aged 18 to 35 in good health. The sequencing input was blood. The chain is built from TRBV29-1 and TRBJ1-2; 10 positions match TRBD1. CDR3 bases: TGCAGCGTTGGGGGAGACAGGGGGCCCTATGGCTACACCTTC. It specifies CSVGGDRGPYGYTF.